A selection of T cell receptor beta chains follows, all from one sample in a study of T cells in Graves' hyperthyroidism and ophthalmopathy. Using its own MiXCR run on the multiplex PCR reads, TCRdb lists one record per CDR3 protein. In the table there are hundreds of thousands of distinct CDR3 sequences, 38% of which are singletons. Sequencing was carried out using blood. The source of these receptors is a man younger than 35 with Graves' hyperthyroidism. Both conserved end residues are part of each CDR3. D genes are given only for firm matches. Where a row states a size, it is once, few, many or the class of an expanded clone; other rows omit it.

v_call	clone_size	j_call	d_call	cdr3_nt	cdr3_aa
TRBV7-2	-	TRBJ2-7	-	TGTGCCAGCGGCTTAGATCCGGGTCTAAGGTACGAGCAGTACTTC	CASGLDPGLRYEQYF
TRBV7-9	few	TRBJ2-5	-	TGTGCCAGCAGCCCTTTTCCGGGCCCACAAGAGACCCAGTACTTC	CASSPFPGPQETQYF
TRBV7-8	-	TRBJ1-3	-	TGTGCCAGCAGCTTCGGGACAACTGGAAACACCATATATTTT	CASSFGTTGNTIYF
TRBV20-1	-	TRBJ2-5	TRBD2	TGCAGTGCTAGACAACTAGCGGGGTACCAAGAGACCCAGTACTTC	CSARQLAGYQETQYF
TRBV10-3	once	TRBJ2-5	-	TGTGCCAACCAGGACAGCAGCTCCTACGAGGCAGAACAAGAGACCCAGTACTTC	CANQDSSSYEAEQETQYF
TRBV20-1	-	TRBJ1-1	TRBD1	TGCAGTGCTTCGGAAGGGGGCCCAATCCCTGAAGCTTTCTTT	CSASEGGPIPEAFF
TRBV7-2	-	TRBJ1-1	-	TGTGCCAGCAGCTTAGATCCGGGGGAAGGGACTGAAGCTTTCTTT	CASSLDPGEGTEAFF
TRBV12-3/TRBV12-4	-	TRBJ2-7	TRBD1	TGTGCCAGCAGGGGGACAGGGGGCTCCTACGAGCAGTACTTC	CASRGTGGSYEQYF
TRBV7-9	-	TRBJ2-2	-	TGTGCCAGCACCCATGCCGGGGCCAACACCGGGGAGCTGTTTTTT	CASTHAGANTGELFF
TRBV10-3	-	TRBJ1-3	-	TGTGCCATCAGCCACCCAGGGGCTGGAAACACCATATATTTT	CAISHPGAGNTIYF
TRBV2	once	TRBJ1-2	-	TGTGCCAGCAGGGCCGACAGCAACTATGGCTACACCTTC	CASRADSNYGYTF
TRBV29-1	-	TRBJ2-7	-	TGCAGCGTTGAAGGGGGGGACTTCCCCCTCTACGAGCAGTACTTC	CSVEGGDFPLYEQYF
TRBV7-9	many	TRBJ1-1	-	TGTGCCAGCAGCTCAAGAGGAGGGTACGAAGCTTTCTTT	CASSSRGGYEAFF
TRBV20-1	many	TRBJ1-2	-	TGCCGCCCTCAAAGGCTAAACTATGGCTACACCTTC	CRPQRLNYGYTF
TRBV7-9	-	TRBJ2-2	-	TGTGCCAGCAGTTACCGGCGGACGGGCGGGGAGCTGTTTTTT	CASSYRRTGGELFF
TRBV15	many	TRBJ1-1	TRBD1	TGTGCCACCGAAGGGGGCGCGGGTCGGCGGCTCTTT	CATEGGAGRRLF
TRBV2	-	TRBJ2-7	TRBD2	TGTGCCAGCAGCTCGGGACTAGGGTCCTCCTACGAGCAGTACTTC	CASSSGLGSSYEQYF
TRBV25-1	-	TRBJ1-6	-	TGTGCCAGCAGTTTCTTGGAGGTTAAGAGTTCACCCCTCCACTTT	CASSFLEVKSSPLHF
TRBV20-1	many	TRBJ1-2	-	TGCAGTGCCCCTTTCGGGGGTATGGACACCTTC	CSAPFGGMDTF
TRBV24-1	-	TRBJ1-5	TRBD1	TGTGCCACCAGCAAGACAGGGGTGCCCCAGCATTTT	CATSKTGVPQHF
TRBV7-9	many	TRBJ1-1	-	TGTGCCAGCAGCTTCCACTTGAACACTGAAGCTTTCTTT	CASSFHLNTEAFF
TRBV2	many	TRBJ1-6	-	TGTGCCAGCAGTGAACAGAATTCACCCCTCCACTTT	CASSEQNSPLHF
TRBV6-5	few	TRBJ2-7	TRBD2	TGTGCCAGCAGCTTAAATGATGCGGGAGTCCCCTACGAGCAGTACTTC	CASSLNDAGVPYEQYF
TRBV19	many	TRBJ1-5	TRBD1	TGTGCCAGCAGCACCGGGACAGGGAGGGGCCAGCCCCAGCATTTT	CASSTGTGRGQPQHF
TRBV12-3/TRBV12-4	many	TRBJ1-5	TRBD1	TGTGCCAGCAGTGCCGACAGGGTTAGCAATCAGCCCCAGCATTTT	CASSADRVSNQPQHF
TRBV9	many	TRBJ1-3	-	TGTGCCAGCAGCGTAGGGGTAGGAAACACCATATATTTT	CASSVGVGNTIYF
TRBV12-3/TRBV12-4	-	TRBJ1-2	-	TGTGCCATCAGCGGGCGGGACTATGGCTACACCTTC	CAISGRDYGYTF
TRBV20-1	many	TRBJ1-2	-	TGCAGTGCCCCGACAGGAGCTGGCTACACCTTC	CSAPTGAGYTF
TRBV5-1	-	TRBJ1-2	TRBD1	TGCGCCAGCAGCGGTGGACAGGGCAACGGCTATGGCTACACCTTC	CASSGGQGNGYGYTF
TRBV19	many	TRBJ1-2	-	TGTGCCAGTAGTGTACAGGCGGGGTATGGCTACACCTTC	CASSVQAGYGYTF
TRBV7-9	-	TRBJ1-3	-	TGTGCCAGCAGCTTAGAGGCCTACTCTGGAAACACCATATATTTT	CASSLEAYSGNTIYF
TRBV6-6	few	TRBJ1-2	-	TGTGCCAGCAGTTACTCGAACGGCGCTGATGGCTACACCTTC	CASSYSNGADGYTF
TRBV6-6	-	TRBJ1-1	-	TGTGCCAGCAGCCGGATACTAGCAGGGAAGGGCACTGAAGCTTTCTTT	CASSRILAGKGTEAFF
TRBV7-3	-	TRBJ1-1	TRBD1	TGTGCCAGCAGCTCCGGTTGGGGACAGGGGCTCGCAGCTTTCTTT	CASSSGWGQGLAAFF
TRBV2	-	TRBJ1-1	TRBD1	TGTGCCAGCACCCCAGACAGGGCCTACATGAACACTGAAGCTTTCTTT	CASTPDRAYMNTEAFF
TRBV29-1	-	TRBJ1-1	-	TGCAGCGTTGCCCGACGGGGAGATGGGACTGAAGCTTTCTTT	CSVARRGDGTEAFF
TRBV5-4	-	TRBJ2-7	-	TGTGCCAGCAGCAAGCAGGGGGGCTCCTACGAGCAGTACTTC	CASSKQGGSYEQYF
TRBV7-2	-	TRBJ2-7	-	TGTGCCGGCAGCTCTGACGGGGGCTACGAGCAGTACTTC	CAGSSDGGYEQYF
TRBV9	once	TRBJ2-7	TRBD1	TGTGCCAGCAGCACTGGGGGTGGACAGGGCTACGAGCAGTACTTC	CASSTGGGQGYEQYF
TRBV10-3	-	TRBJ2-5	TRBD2	TGTGCCATCAGTGAGGATAGCGGGGGGGCCCAAGAGACCCAGTACTTC	CAISEDSGGAQETQYF
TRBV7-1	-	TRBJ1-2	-	TGTGCCAGCAGCTCTATCCCGACAGAAGCTAACTGTGGCTACACCTTC	CASSSIPTEANCGYTF
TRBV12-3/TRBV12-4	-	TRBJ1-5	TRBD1	TGTGCCAGCAGTATACAGGGGCATCAGCCCCAGCATTTT	CASSIQGHQPQHF